This T cell receptor (beta chain) is from a study of cytomegalovirus exposure and HLA in healthy donors. Findings of the study overall: A cluster of highly shared sequence variants was likely a sequencing artifact. No immune exposure information besides CMV serostatus was available. What a later analysis reportedly showed was that an Asian-associated ancestry cluster had fewer N-insertions than the approximately 700-donor mean. Follow-up analysis later connected one missense variant in DCLRE1C with trimming of TCR beta V- and J-genes.

The PCR used 60 Vbeta and 13 Jbeta primers. Clones were read by immunoSEQ multiplex PCR, and TCRdb kept only the in-frame ones, dropping some. This sample has about 140,000 clones, with 80% found just once. Comment on this clone: Antigen unknown.

Germline V gene lookup returns CDR1 GTSNPN and CDR2 SVGIG (reference sequence). V shed 5 bases and J 4 bases; nucleotides not matched to a gene: 0. The CDR3 covers 12 residues. The source of this sequence is a male donor in good health and CMV-seronegative. Sequencing used PBMCs. This chain joins TRBV30 and TRBJ1-1; the match to TRBD1 covers 11 bases. The CDR3 loop reads CAWGTGGTEAFF. The CDR3 region has the DNA TGTGCCTGGGGGACAGGGGGCACTGAAGCTTTCTTT.